These 17 T cell receptor beta chains came from one sample sequenced in a study of blood T cell repertoires in COVID-19. Here immunoSEQ multiplex PCR was the method, and the copy in TCRdb shows in-frame clones only, minus some. Among over 400,000 clones, around 85% were seen once, and the ten largest hold 3% to 3.5%. Sequenced input: peripheral blood. The source of these receptors is a human donor in a cohort sampled during active COVID-19.

J is TRBJ1-5 and V is TRBV5-5; no reliable D call. The CDR3 contains 13 residues. V gave up 7 bases and J gave up 9 bases, with 17 bases separating them. Germline V gives CDR1 SGHKS, CDR2 YYEKEE (reference sequence). CDR3 DNA sequence: TGTGCCAGCCTCTTAGAGTCACGTAGGCCCCAGCATTTT. It translates to CASLLESRRPQHF.

The chain links TRBV19 to TRBJ1-3, with D hard to call. Per the germline V gene, CDR1 is LNHDA and CDR2 is SQIVND (reference sequence). CDR3 size: 14 residues. V lost 7 bases, J lost 0 bases, and 10 bases lay in between. The DNA of the CDR3 is TGTGCCAGTACCTTAGACAACTCTGGAAACACCATATATTTT. Protein product: CASTLDNSGNTIYF.

The chain joins TRBV4-2 to TRBJ2-7, with D unclear. Germline V gene data show CDR1 as LGHNA and CDR2 as YNFKEQ. The V end was cut by 4 bases, the J end by 2 bases, with 15 bases between. CDR3 size: 15 residues. CDR3 sequence (DNA): TGTGCCAGCAGCCCCGTGGAGCGCCTTCCCTACGAGCAGTACTTC. This encodes CASSPVERLPYEQYF.

This chain links TRBV5-4 with TRBJ1-2; TRBD1 matches at 12 bases. CDR1 is SGHNT, CDR2 YYREEE, per germline (reference sequence). The J segment lost 4 bases and the V segment lost 1 base, leaving 8 bases of the junction unmatched. CDR3 size: 17 residues. The CDR3 DNA is TGTGCCAGCAGCTTGCCGGGACAGGGGGCGCTGGGCTATGGCTACACCTTC. It codes for CASSLPGQGALGYGYTF.

The chain joins TRBV20-1 to TRBJ2-7, with D unclear. CDR1 DFQATT and CDR2 SNEGSKA come from the germline V gene (reference sequence). The CDR3 totals 10 residues. Trimming removed 5 bases at V and 2 bases at J, with 4 bases between. CDR3 sequence reads: CSARAYEQYF. The CDR3 DNA reads as TGCAGTGCTCGGGCCTACGAGCAGTACTTC.

The chain couples TRBV5-1 to TRBJ2-1; TRBD2 matches 10 bases. The V and J ends lost 4 bases and 8 bases, in that order; junction bases with no gene match: 9. CDR3 length: 15 amino acids. CDR1 SGHRS and CDR2 YFSETQ come from the germline V gene. The CDR3 reads CASSAPLAGDHEQFF. The CDR3 DNA is TGCGCCAGCAGCGCCCCGCTAGCGGGAGACCATGAGCAGTTCTTC.

The chain recombines TRBV9 with TRBJ2-1; 8 bases agree with TRBD2. After removal of 0 bases from V and 10 bases from J, the junction contained 3 bases not matched to a gene. This CDR3 spans 13 amino acids. CDR1 and CDR2 (germline): SGDLS, YYNGEE. This chain's CDR3 is CASSVALAAEQFF. The DNA of the CDR3 is TGTGCCAGCAGCGTAGCACTAGCGGCCGAGCAGTTCTTC.

This sequence joins TRBV9 and TRBJ2-5; a weak D match, TRBD1 (6 bases). Per germline, CDR1 SGDLS and CDR2 YYNGEE. The V gene lost 3 bases and the J gene lost 4 bases, with 22 bases spanning the gap. The CDR3 has 17 residues. The CDR3: CASSADPTGRHSETQYF. The CDR3, as DNA: TGTGCCAGCAGCGCCGACCCCACAGGGCGTCATTCAGAGACCCAGTACTTC.

In regard to this clone: Additional DNA sequences in this sample encode the identical CDR3. The V gene is TRBV5-1, the J gene TRBJ1-1, with D perhaps TRBD1 (5 bases). Germline assignment: CDR1 SGHRS and CDR2 YFSETQ. Trimming left V 4 bases short and J 1 base short, with 8 bases between. This CDR3 is 13 amino acids long. The CDR3 spells CASSLDTNTEAFF. CDR3 sequence (DNA): TGCGCCAGCAGCCTGGACACGAACACTGAAGCTTTCTTT.

J is TRBJ2-5 and V is TRBV10-3; TRBD1 matches 9 bases. The germline CDR1 and CDR2 sequences are ENHRY and SYGVKD. This CDR3 spans 15 amino acids. The V segment lost 2 bases and the J segment 3 bases; nucleotides outside the gene matches: 4. CDR3 sequence reads: CAISESRDREETQYF. The CDR3 DNA follows: TGTGCCATCAGTGAGAGCCGGGACAGGGAAGAGACCCAGTACTTC.

V is TRBV28 and J is TRBJ2-1, with D maybe TRBD2 (6 bases). V was cut by 4 bases and J by 13 bases, with 14 bases left in between. The CDR3 length is 12 residues. Germline CDR1 MDHEN, CDR2 SYDVKM. The CDR3 DNA is TGTGCCAGCAGTTCCCGACTAGACAGACAGTTCTTC. This encodes CASSSRLDRQFF.

V gene TRBV3-1 (or the pseudogene TRBV3-2) combines with J gene TRBJ2-3; 8 bases fit TRBD2. Germline V gives CDR1 LGHDT, CDR2 YNNKEL (reference sequence). J gave up 5 bases and V 10 bases, and 8 bases lay outside the gene matches. This CDR3 spans 13 amino acids. The CDR3 DNA reads as TGTGCCACCACGGGGGGGGCCAAAGATACGCAGTATTTT. Its protein product is CATTGGAKDTQYF.

The chain has TRBV5-4 and TRBJ1-4; 9 bases match TRBD1. With 3 bases clipped from V and 8 bases from J, the junction kept 5 bases outside the gene matches. The CDR3 length is 14 residues. Germline V gene data show CDR1 as SGHNT and CDR2 as YYREEE (reference sequence). The CDR3 coding sequence is TGTGCCAGCAGCTACCGACAGGGGGACGAAAAACTGTTTTTT. It yields the protein CASSYRQGDEKLFF.

The gene calls are TRBV5-4 and TRBJ2-3; a possible D gene is TRBD1 (6 bases). The germline V and J ends were trimmed by 3 bases and 0 bases, with 8 bases remaining between them. The CDR3 sequence is 14 residues long. Germline V gene lookup returns CDR1 SGHNT and CDR2 YYREEE (reference sequence). This chain's CDR3 is CASSWDTSTDTQYF. CDR3 DNA sequence: TGTGCCAGCAGCTGGGACACTAGCACAGATACGCAGTATTTT.

The gene calls are TRBV10-3 and TRBJ1-1; TRBD1 aligns across 7 bases. Germline trimming cut 10 bases from V and 0 bases from J; bases unmatched to any gene: 8. This CDR3 is built from 14 residues. Germline loops: CDR1 ENHRY, CDR2 SYGVKD. The CDR3 reads CATGGQQMNTEAFF. CDR3 nucleotide sequence: TGTGCCACCGGGGGACAGCAGATGAACACTGAAGCTTTCTTT.

The chain recombines TRBV5-1 with TRBJ2-1, with 12 bases aligning to TRBD2. The germline V gene encodes CDR1 SGHRS and CDR2 YFSETQ. The CDR3 runs to 18 residues. Trimming took 4 bases from V and 2 from J; bases not matched to a gene: 10. The CDR3 nucleotides read TGCGCCAGCAGCCTCCGGACTAGCGGGAATGTGGCCTACAATGAGCAGTTCTTC. Its translation: CASSLRTSGNVAYNEQFF.

The J gene is TRBJ2-2, the V gene TRBV13; D is possibly TRBD2 (5 bases). The length of the CDR3 is 18 residues. V lost 5 bases, J lost 8 bases, and 27 bases lay in between. The germline V gene encodes CDR1 PRHDT and CDR2 FYEKMQ (reference sequence). CDR3 sequence: CASSPGLAQTLGIGELFF. The CDR3 nucleotides read TGTGCCAGCAGCCCTGGACTTGCTCAAACGCTAGGGATTGGGGAGCTGTTTTTT.